Below, 27 T cell receptor beta chains from the same sample are listed, as sequenced in a study of molecular identifiers for immune sequencing clone quantification. TCRdb re-analysed the PCR reads in MiXCR, keeping a single row per CDR3 protein. The sample shows 460,000 or so distinct CDR3 sequences, about 25% of them seen only once. Sequencing was performed on naive CD8+ T cells from blood, with Jurkat cell RNA spiked in. Regarding subset: FACS-sorted CD8+CD4-CCR7+CD45RA+ naive T cells. All receptors come from a human donor in good health. Some libraries in this study had Jurkat cell RNA spiked in.

This clonotype was recorded many times. The genes are TRBV29-1 and TRBJ1-2; the D gene is possibly TRBD1 (5 bases). Trimming removed 6 bases at V and 4 bases at J, with 15 bases between. The CDR3 spans 13 residues. Germline-derived CDR1 and CDR2 are SQVTM and ANQGSEA. The CDR3 loop is CSVPEPGPYGYTF. The CDR3 region has the DNA TGCAGCGTCCCCGAGCCAGGGCCCTATGGCTACACCTTC.

This clonotype was seen many times. The V gene is TRBV29-1, the J gene TRBJ1-2; 10 nucleotides align to TRBD1. The CDR3 totals 11 residues. J was trimmed by 8 bases and V by 7 bases; bases with no gene match: 4. Germline V lookup: CDR1 SQVTM, CDR2 ANQGSEA. The CDR3 DNA is TGCAGCGCGACAGGGGGCTACGGCTACACCTTC. Protein: CSATGGYGYTF.

The chain has TRBV15 and TRBJ2-2; maybe TRBD2 (6 bases). Germline CDR1 is LNHNV and CDR2 is YYDKDF (reference sequence). The V and J ends lost 0 bases and 5 bases respectively, with 13 bases between them. CDR3 length: 16 residues. The CDR3 bases are TGTGCCACCAGCAGAGATACGGACTACCCTACCGGGGAGCTGTTTTTT. This translates into CATSRDTDYPTGELFF.

This chain links TRBV20-1 with TRBJ2-3; 8 bases fit TRBD2. The CDR3 contains 16 residues. CDR1 is DFQATT and CDR2 is SNEGSKA in the germline V gene (reference sequence). The V gene end was trimmed by 3 bases and the J gene end by 5 bases; junction bases not matched to a gene: 13. In nucleotides, the CDR3 is TGCAGTGCTAGGACGATATTACTAGCGGTTGGAGATACGCAGTATTTT. The encoded protein is CSARTILLAVGDTQYF.

This clonotype was seen at least ten times. This chain links TRBV7-9 with TRBJ2-3, with D unresolved. Germline V gives CDR1 SEHNR, CDR2 FQNEAQ (reference sequence). This CDR3 has 15 residues. V gave up 1 base and J gave up 2 bases, with 10 bases separating them. The CDR3 sequence is CASSLGPFATDTQYF. The CDR3 DNA follows: TGTGCCAGCAGCTTAGGTCCATTTGCCACAGATACGCAGTATTTT.

This clonotype has ten or more counts. The V and J genes are TRBV5-6 and TRBJ2-5, with D tentatively TRBD2 (5 bases). Germline assignment: CDR1 SGHDT and CDR2 YYEEEE. Trimming took 3 bases from V and 0 from J, leaving 9 bases between them. The CDR3 loop spans 14 amino acids. In DNA, the CDR3 is TGTGCCAGCAGCTACCTTAGCGACCAAGAGACCCAGTACTTC. It is translated as CASSYLSDQETQYF.

About this clonotype itself: Possible read error: a much larger clone is one base away. V gene TRBV5-6 combines with J gene TRBJ2-3, with TRBD2 matching over 8 bases. The CDR3 extends over 15 amino acids. Germline loops: CDR1 SGHDT, CDR2 YYEEEE. The CDR3 is CASSLVDSGAETQYF. The DNA of the CDR3 is TGTGCCAGCAGCTTGGTGGATAGCGGGGCAGAGACGCAGTATTTT.

This clonotype appeared many times. V gene TRBV4-1 combines with J gene TRBJ2-7; D is possibly TRBD1 or TRBD2 (5 bases each). Germline assignment: CDR1 MGHRA and CDR2 YSYEKL. Trimming removed 0 bases from V and 6 bases from J, with 18 bases in between. The CDR3 consists of 16 residues. CDR3 sequence: CASSQDSMGRGAEQYF. CDR3 nucleotides: TGCGCCAGCAGCCAAGATTCAATGGGACGGGGCGCCGAGCAGTACTTC.

The chain recombines TRBV7-9 with TRBJ2-5; D ambiguous. Germline V lookup: CDR1 SEHNR, CDR2 FQNEAQ (reference sequence). V dropped 1 base and J dropped 0 bases, with 9 bases sitting between them. There are 15 residues in the CDR3. DNA for the CDR3: TGTGCCAGCAGCTTAGGGTGGGGAAACCAAGAGACCCAGTACTTC. Its translation: CASSLGWGNQETQYF.

This clonotype was counted a few times. V usage is TRBV5-6 and J usage is TRBJ2-2, with TRBD2 matching over 8 bases. This CDR3 has 18 residues. The V gene end was trimmed by 1 base and the J gene end by 4 bases; junction bases not matched to a gene: 12. The germline gives CDR1 SGHDT, CDR2 YYEEEE. The CDR3 bases are TGTGCCAGCAGCTTGATAATCGTGGGACTAGAGGGCACCGGGGAGCTGTTTTTT. This encodes CASSLIIVGLEGTGELFF.

J is TRBJ2-1 and V is TRBV11-2; D possibly corresponds to TRBD1 (6 bases). V was pared by 4 bases and J by 9 bases, with 19 bases between. The CDR3 has 15 residues. The germline CDR1 and CDR2 sequences are SGHAT and FQNNGV. DNA of the CDR3: TGTGCCAGCAGCTCACTTGTGTGGGGGCCCGGTGAGCAGTTCTTC. Translation gives CASSSLVWGPGEQFF.

The CDR3 nucleotides are TGCAGTGCTAGAGATCTAGAGGGCAGTCGGTACCGCGAGCAGTACTTC. Protein product: CSARDLEGSRYREQYF. The V call is TRBV20-1, the J call TRBJ2-7; the D gene is possibly TRBD2 (5 bases). Per germline, CDR1 DFQATT and CDR2 SNEGSKA (reference sequence). Trimming took 0 bases from V and 6 from J, leaving 21 bases between them. This CDR3 is 16 amino acids long.

This clonotype was observed a handful of times. The chain's CDR3 is CAWSQGAIYEQYF. Here the CDR3 DNA reads TGTGCCTGGAGTCAGGGGGCGATCTACGAGCAGTACTTC. The chain joins TRBV30 to TRBJ2-7, with 8 bases fitting TRBD1. V lost 2 bases to trimming and J lost 3 bases; unmatched junction nucleotides: 3. The CDR3 is 13 amino acids. Germline V gene data show CDR1 as GTSNPN and CDR2 as SVGIG (reference sequence).

This chain joins TRBV7-9 and TRBJ1-6; D ambiguous. Germline V gives CDR1 SEHNR, CDR2 FQNEAQ (reference sequence). The CDR3 is made up of 15 amino acids. V was trimmed by 3 bases and J by 5 bases, leaving 11 bases between them. CDR3 loop: CASSLVLQNNSPLHF. CDR3 nucleotide sequence: TGTGCCAGCAGCTTGGTACTACAGAATAATTCACCCCTCCACTTT.

This clonotype was detected ten times or more. The chain joins TRBV5-6 to TRBJ2-3; a weak D match, TRBD2 (5 bases). The CDR3 contains 16 residues. V was trimmed by 1 base and J by 4 bases, leaving 16 bases between them. Germline V CDR1 and CDR2: SGHDT, YYEEEE. The CDR3, as DNA: TGTGCCAGCAGCTTGTCCGTCGGGATGAGGGCAGATACGCAGTATTTT. Its translation is CASSLSVGMRADTQYF.

This clonotype was recorded many times. The V gene is TRBV5-4, the J gene TRBJ1-4; 9 bases agree with TRBD1. CDR3 size: 15 residues. The germline V gene encodes CDR1 SGHNT and CDR2 YYREEE (reference sequence). Trimming at V came to 3 bases and at J to 5 bases, leaving 5 bases not matched to a gene. The CDR3 DNA reads TGTGCCAGCAGCTCAGCCGGGACAGGGAATGAAAAACTGTTTTTT. Translation gives CASSSAGTGNEKLFF.

The chain employs TRBV20-1 and TRBJ1-1, with D hard to call. V was shortened by 6 bases and J by 2 bases, with 19 bases between the two germline ends. CDR3 size: 15 residues. Germline-derived CDR1 and CDR2 are DFQATT and SNEGSKA (reference sequence). CDR3 region: CSALRDDRPNTEAFF. Here the CDR3 DNA reads TGCAGTGCCCTAAGAGATGACCGACCAAACACTGAAGCTTTCTTT.

The chain joins TRBV5-3 to TRBJ1-1; D not resolved. TRBV5-3 is noted as an ORF with a role that remains uncertain. CDR3 length: 16 amino acids. V was clipped by 8 bases and J by 1 base, with 21 bases between them. This chain's CDR3 is CASSALGVRTNTEAFF. DNA for the CDR3: TGTGCCAGCAGCGCGCTTGGGGTCAGGACGAACACTGAAGCTTTCTTT.

A few counts support this clonotype. J is TRBJ2-7 and V is TRBV20-1; 10 nucleotides match TRBD2. V was clipped by 6 bases and J by 3 bases; unmatched bases: 20. The CDR3 spans 18 residues. The germline V gene has CDR1 DFQATT and CDR2 SNEGSKA (reference sequence). The CDR3 region is CSATQRALAGYEGYEQYF. CDR3 nucleotide sequence: TGCAGTGCCACCCAGAGGGCACTAGCGGGATACGAGGGCTACGAGCAGTACTTC.

This clonotype was counted between two and nine times. This sequence joins TRBV6-2 or TRBV6-3 and TRBJ1-2, with D perhaps TRBD1 (5 bases). Trimming shortened V by 2 bases and J by 7 bases, and 14 bases separated the two germline ends. Germline CDR1 is MNHEY and CDR2 is SVGEGT. The CDR3 runs to 14 residues. As DNA, the CDR3 is TGTGCCAGCAGTTACGCGGGACTCCCCTTTGGCTACACCTTC. It encodes CASSYAGLPFGYTF.

The J gene is TRBJ1-2, the V gene TRBV29-1, with 7 nucleotides matching TRBD1. V dropped 3 bases and J dropped 4; count of bases not matched to a gene: 11. This CDR3 spans 15 amino acids. The germline gives CDR1 SQVTM, CDR2 ANQGSEA. CDR3 sequence (DNA): TGCAGCGTTGAGGTACCAGACAGGGCTATCTATGGCTACACCTTC. Translating gives CSVEVPDRAIYGYTF.

In its sample, this clonotype was seen many times. V usage is TRBV27 and J usage is TRBJ2-3; perhaps D is TRBD1 or TRBD2 (6 bases each). V lost 11 bases and J lost 6, with 15 bases in between. Germline values: CDR1 MNHEY, CDR2 SMNVEV (reference sequence). This CDR3 is 12 amino acids long. The CDR3 DNA reads as TGTGCCGCGGGGTTCCAGGGGGATACGCAGTATTTT. Residues: CAAGFQGDTQYF.

This clonotype was recorded at least ten times. This sequence joins TRBV7-9 and TRBJ2-2, with D hard to call. Trimming took off 5 bases at V and 1 base at J, with 8 bases between the two ends. CDR3 length equals 14 residues. Germline V gene sequence: CDR1 SEHNR, CDR2 FQNEAQ (reference sequence). The CDR3 nucleotides are TGTGCCAGCAGCCTAAACAAGAACACCGGGGAGCTGTTTTTT. Translated, it gives CASSLNKNTGELFF.

The chain employs TRBV27 and TRBJ2-2, with no clear D. Germline V CDR1 and CDR2: MNHEY, SMNVEV (reference sequence). V lost 3 bases to trimming and J lost 6 bases, with 11 bases between them. The CDR3 loop spans 14 amino acids. The CDR3 nucleotides are TGTGCCAGCAGTTTCAGCCCAGGCCCCGGGGAGCTGTTTTTT. Amino acids: CASSFSPGPGELFF.

This chain uses TRBV4-3 with TRBJ2-3; 14 bases are shared with TRBD2. The V segment lost 1 base and the J segment 3 bases; nucleotides outside the gene matches: 9. Germline V gene sequence: CDR1 LGHNA, CDR2 YSLEER. The CDR3 is 19 amino acids. For the CDR3, the DNA is TGCGCCAGCAGCCAAGTAGGACTAGCGGGGGGTCTCGGAACAGATACGCAGTATTTT. Amino acids: CASSQVGLAGGLGTDTQYF.

The genes are TRBV20-1 and TRBJ2-7, with D possibly matching TRBD1 (6 bases). CDR3 length: 13 amino acids. CDR1 DFQATT and CDR2 SNEGSKA come from the germline V gene (reference sequence). V shed 2 bases and J shed 2 bases, with 10 bases lying between them. The CDR3 DNA is TGCAGTGCTAGAAATGGGGACACCTACGAGCAGTACTTC. Translated, it gives CSARNGDTYEQYF.

This clonotype was found many times. The genes are TRBV20-1 and TRBJ1-1; D not resolved. The V and J ends lost 0 bases and 7 bases respectively, with 6 bases between them. The CDR3 contains 11 residues. CDR1 is DFQATT, CDR2 SNEGSKA, per germline (reference sequence). CDR3 protein: CSARDKSEAFF. CDR3 in DNA: TGCAGTGCTAGAGATAAGAGTGAAGCTTTCTTT.